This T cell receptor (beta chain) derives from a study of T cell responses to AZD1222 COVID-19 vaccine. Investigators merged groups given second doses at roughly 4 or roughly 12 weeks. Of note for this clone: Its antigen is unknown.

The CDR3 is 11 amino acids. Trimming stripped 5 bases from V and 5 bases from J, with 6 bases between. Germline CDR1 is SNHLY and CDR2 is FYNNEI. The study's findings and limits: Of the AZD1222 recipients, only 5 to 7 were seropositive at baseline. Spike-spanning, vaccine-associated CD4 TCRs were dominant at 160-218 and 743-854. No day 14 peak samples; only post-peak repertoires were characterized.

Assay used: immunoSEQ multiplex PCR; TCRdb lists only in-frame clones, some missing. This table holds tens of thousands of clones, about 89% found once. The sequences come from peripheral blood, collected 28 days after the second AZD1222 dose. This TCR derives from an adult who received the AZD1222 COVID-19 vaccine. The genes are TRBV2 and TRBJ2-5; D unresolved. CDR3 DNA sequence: TGTGCCAGCAGTCCTAGGGAGACCCAGTACTTC. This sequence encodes CASSPRETQYF. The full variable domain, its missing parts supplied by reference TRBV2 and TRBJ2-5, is EPEVTQTPSHQVTQMGQEVILRCVPISNHLYFYWYRQILGQKVEFLVSFYNNEISEKSEIFDDQFSVERPDGSNFTLKIRSTKLEDSAMYFCASSPRETQYFGPGTRLLVL.